This T cell receptor (beta chain) was recovered during a study of technical replicates of blood from a handful of donors. Only in-frame clones appear in the TCRdb table, and some are missing; sequencing was by immunoSEQ multiplex PCR. The profile covers some 60,000 clones, with about 95% appearing a single time and over 2.5% taken by the ten largest. Germline CDR1 and CDR2: SEHNR and FQNEAQ (reference sequence). The CDR3 totals 13 residues. Trimming removed 8 bases from V and 7 bases from J; junction bases left unmatched: 7. The sequence came from a human donor in good health. Some clones in this sample may be carry-over from other donors' samples. The rearrangement links TRBV7-9 to TRBJ2-1, with 8 bases aligning to TRBD2. Sequencing input: PBMCs. The CDR3 coding sequence is TGTGCCAGCGGACGGGGGGGCAAGAATGAGCAGTTCTTC. Its protein product is CASGRGGKNEQFF.